These 11 T cell receptor beta chains were all obtained from the same sample, sequenced in a study of blood T cell repertoires in COVID-19 (dated by TCRdb to between 2020 and 2021). The library was prepared using the immunoSEQ multiplex PCR assay. As stored in TCRdb, this immuneACCESS dataset retains in-frame rearrangements with V and J assigned. A fraction of the clones does not appear; measured against another copy, unresolved V genes explain less than half of the discrepancy, and the remainder lacks a known reason. The sample table records approximately 86,000 clones; 70% to 90% of these occur just once. The ten top clones hold 8% to 9.5% of the sample. The sample consisted of peripheral blood. The receptors here all came from a man aged 45-60 years with acute or convalescent COVID-19.

The chain has TRBV19 and TRBJ2-7; TRBD1 aligns across 8 bases. After removal of 3 bases from V and 2 bases from J, the junction contained 3 bases not matched to a gene. This CDR3 spans 14 amino acids. In germline, CDR1 is LNHDA, CDR2 SQIVND (reference sequence). Written as DNA, the CDR3 is TGTGCCAGTAGTATCGGGACAGGCACCTACGAGCAGTACTTC. This codes for CASSIGTGTYEQYF. The variable domain in full, completed from reference TRBV19 and TRBJ2-7, reads DGGITQSPKYLFRKEGQNVTLSCEQNLNHDAMYWYRQDPGQGLRLIYYSQIVNDFQKGDIAEGYSVSREKKESFPLTVTSAQKNPTAFYLCASSIGTGTYEQYFGPGTRLTVT.

DNA for the CDR3: TGTGCCAGCAGTGCAACATCCTCCGGCTACACCTTC. Protein sequence: CASSATSSGYTF. V gene TRBV2 combines with J gene TRBJ1-2; no firm D call. With 4 bases removed from V and 8 bases from J, the gap between germline ends came to 11 bases. Germline assignment: CDR1 SNHLY and CDR2 FYNNEI. CDR3 size: 12 residues.

V and J are TRBV4-1 and TRBJ1-6; the match to TRBD1 covers 7 bases. Trimming cost V 8 bases and J 7 bases; bases outside gene matches: 8. The CDR3 length is 14 residues. Germline V gene data show CDR1 as MGHRA and CDR2 as YSYEKL. The DNA for the CDR3 is TGCGCCAGCGGGGCCGGAGGGGGCAATTCACCCCTCCACTTT. Translating gives CASGAGGGNSPLHF.

The CDR3 sequence: CASTRQGNEQFF. The CDR3 DNA is TGTGCCAGCACCAGACAGGGAAATGAGCAGTTCTTC. The chain couples TRBV12-3 or TRBV12-4 to TRBJ2-1; 7 bases are a match to TRBD1. The CDR3 totals 12 residues. Germline trimming cut 7 bases from V and 7 bases from J; bases unmatched to any gene: 4.

The rearrangement uses TRBV7-3 and TRBJ2-2; 7 positions match TRBD1. The CDR3 totals 18 residues. The V and J ends lost 0 bases and 2 bases, in that order; junction bases with no gene match: 9. Germline values: CDR1 SGHTA, CDR2 FQGTGA. CDR3 in amino acids: CASSLTSLGTANTGELFF. Written as DNA, the CDR3 is TGTGCCAGCAGCTTAACGAGTCTAGGGACAGCTAACACCGGGGAGCTGTTTTTT.

The gene calls are TRBV6-1 and TRBJ2-3, with D possibly being TRBD2 (5 bases). Germline CDR1 is MNHNS and CDR2 is SASEGT. V lost 3 bases and J lost 2, with 12 bases in between. This CDR3 spans 15 amino acids. CDR3 residues: CASSDPGIDTDTQYF. Written as DNA, the CDR3 is TGTGCCAGCAGTGATCCCGGGATAGACACAGATACGCAGTATTTT.

Only one count was recorded for this clone. V usage is TRBV2 and J usage is TRBJ1-2; TRBD1 matches 7 bases. The CDR3 runs to 14 residues. The V gene end was trimmed by 6 bases and the J gene end by 4 bases; junction bases not matched to a gene: 8. Germline loops: CDR1 SNHLY, CDR2 FYNNEI. CDR3 nucleotides: TGTGCCAGCAGCGGATCTCGGGACAGCTATGGCTACACCTTC. Translation gives CASSGSRDSYGYTF.

The chain uses TRBV11-2 and TRBJ1-1; D ambiguous. The germline CDR1 and CDR2 sequences are SGHAT and FQNNGV. Between the trimmed V and J ends, which lost 0 bases and 1 base, there was a span of 3 bases. The CDR3 extends over 13 amino acids. The CDR3 bases are TGTGCCAGCAGCTTAGATCAGAACACTGAAGCTTTCTTT. Protein product: CASSLDQNTEAFF. Together with reference TRBV11-2 and TRBJ1-1, the CDR3 gives the full variable domain: EAGVAQSPRYKIIEKRQSVAFWCNPISGHATLYWYQQILGQGPKLLIQFQNNGVVDDSQLPKDRFSAERLKGVDSTLKIQPAKLEDSAVYLCASSLDQNTEAFFGQGTRLTVV.

The genes are TRBV29-1 and TRBJ2-5, with TRBD2 as a possible D gene (6 bases). Trimming took 3 bases from V and 6 from J, leaving 14 bases between them. The CDR3 contains 13 residues. Per the germline V gene, CDR1 is SQVTM and CDR2 is ANQGSEA. The CDR3 region is CSVDGGSGKTQYF. CDR3 sequence (DNA): TGCAGCGTTGATGGGGGGTCGGGGAAGACCCAGTACTTC.

The V call is TRBV2, the J call TRBJ2-5; D remains unclear. Germline CDR1 and CDR2: SNHLY and FYNNEI. The V and J ends lost 6 bases and 4 bases respectively, with 9 bases between them. CDR3 length: 12 residues. In nucleotides, the CDR3 is TGTGCCAGCAGAGCGACTGGAGAGACCCAGTACTTC. It translates to CASRATGETQYF.

The chain links TRBV7-3 to TRBJ1-1, with TRBD1 matching over 11 bases. J gave up 1 base and V 5 bases, and 3 bases lay outside the gene matches. CDR1 and CDR2 (germline): SGHTA, FQGTGA. This CDR3 has 15 amino acids. The CDR3 DNA reads as TGTGCCAGCAGCCGAGGACAGGGGGCGAACACTGAAGCTTTCTTT. This codes for CASSRGQGANTEAFF.